The entry below gives a single T cell receptor (beta chain) sequence along with its context. Its specific antigen is unknown. No base quality values were provided; no much bigger clone lies one nucleotide off. Other DNA sequences in the sample encode the same CDR3. The source of the sample is a study of cytomegalovirus exposure and HLA in healthy donors (dated by TCRdb to between 2016 and 2019). As for the study more broadly: In an earlier analysis of 587 of the donors, 250 to 300 Gb of sequence data and just under 120 million unique TCR beta sequences from 180 million or so T cells were reported. An early release covering roughly 580 HLA-typed donors comprised 250 to 350 gigabases of sequencing data and tens of millions of unique TCR sequences. Of the 398 genotyped donors, around 81% fell in the genetic ancestry cluster associated with self-reported Caucasian donors. The study aimed to test whether signatures of past pathogen exposure could be identified by cataloging public T cell receptors. The study profiled the T cell repertoires of under 700 subjects by immunosequencing and related them to cytomegalovirus serostatus. Besides the first cohort of more than 650 subjects, a separate validation cohort made up of 95 to 150 different subjects was used. High-throughput TCR immunosequencing, statistical association of individual TCRs with disease status, and machine learning were combined to predict cytomegalovirus infection status. A later analysis re-analyzed previously published TCR beta repertoires from roughly 690 donors and added high-resolution HLA genotyping to study TCR occurrence patterns. Rather than using new phenotypic data, the later analysis identified candidate immune exposures from TCR beta sequences and from how often those sequences occurred across donors. In an earlier analysis of 500 to 650 of the donors, high-throughput TCR beta sequencing was used to judge whether each TCR beta V gene segment behaved as functional or pseudogenic. Donor age, sex, ethnicity and CMV serostatus were compiled together with the repertoire data. A later genetic analysis used genome-wide SNP genotypes for about 60% of the roughly 670 donors, treating that subset as a discovery cohort. All discovery cohort repertoires had been generated using a single sequencing platform. HLA typing included class I and class II loci at four-digit resolution. The number of typed donors differed by locus: roughly 620-640 for A, B, C, DRB1 and DQB1; roughly 510 for DQA1; some 590 for DPA1; and around 450 for DPB1. Four or five DR-DQ haplotypes were handled as single units for association and clustering, since linkage in the cohort was strong. Among almost 400 genotyped donors of the cohort, an average of approximately 240,000 unique TCR beta nucleotide sequences were sequenced per donor, roughly a sixth of them non-productive.

The investigation overall reported the following: A later analysis found that TCR association rates varied across HLA loci, with DRB1 alleles showing the most associated TCRs and HLA-C alleles the fewest. Compared with equally common non-associated chains, HLA-associated TCR beta chains in a later analysis were more clonally expanded and had lower generation probabilities. Most CMV-associated TCR beta chains appeared to be HLA-restricted in a later analysis, and the HLA associations seemed to be driven largely by CMV exposure. The only immune exposure information available for the cohort was CMV serostatus. The 87-base-pair reads could not distinguish some IMGT-functional V segments, including TRBV6-2 and TRBV6-3, so those segments were excluded. In an earlier analysis of fewer than 750 of the donors, most TCR beta V segments were observed in productive rearrangements about 87% or about 30% of the time, broadly matching IMGT annotations. In a later analysis, some 17,000 TCR beta sequences were associated with specific HLA alleles at a false discovery rate of 0.05. Correlated functional status among segregating V segments might be attributable to linkage disequilibrium, but an unknown experimental factor could not be ruled out. When HLA alleles, especially DR and DQ, strongly co-occurred, attributing TCR associations to individual alleles was difficult. HLA typing was unavailable for some donors at each locus, so association tests used only the typed subset. According to the authors, the approach could potentially be generalized to other disease states and immunological phenotypes. An association between a missense DCLRE1C variant and V-gene and J-gene trimming of TCR beta chains was found in a later genetic analysis and replicated in an independent cohort. Across donors, most TCR sequences were observed very rarely, whereas some public TCRs were present in many individuals. In a later genetic analysis, fewer N-insertions in productive TCRs were reported among donors in an Asian-associated ancestry cluster than the roughly 700-donor mean. A further reported finding was that TCR beta sequences accurately predicted the HLA-A and HLA-B alleles for most subjects in the first cohort. Presence/absence analyses assumed roughly uniform sequencing depth across donors, an assumption that may not hold. In a later analysis, several top co-occurrence clusters were reported to appear linked to parvovirus B19, influenza, CMV and Epstein-Barr virus. The earlier analysis of a few hundred of the donors excluded 15 to 20 rarely observed V segments, including chromosome 9 orphons, because counts were too low. The study gave a list of 150 to 200 TCR beta chains associated with cytomegalovirus. In vitro tests confirmed that a few of the cytomegalovirus-associated TCR beta chains recognize cytomegalovirus antigens. In this cohort, only TCR beta chains were sequenced, and detectable features were limited by the absence of alpha or paired-chain data. Cytomegalovirus status was reported to be diagnosed by the classifier with high specificity and sensitivity in both the original and validation cohorts. A cluster of highly shared sequence variants was judged likely to be a technical artifact of the sequencing pipeline.

The library relied on the immunoSEQ multiplex PCR assay. A mixture of 60 forward primers for TCR Vbeta segments and 13 reverse primers for TCR Jbeta segments was used in the multiplex PCR. The CDR3 region of rearranged TCR beta genes was amplified from genomic DNA with a multiplex PCR assay. On the Illumina HiSeq System, the amplified TCR beta libraries were sequenced as 87-base-pair reads. The authors' pipeline ran thus. Across the 670 or so repertoires, a later analysis counted tens of millions of unique TCR beta chains, around 10 million of which were shared by at least two donors. To remove PCR and sequencing errors, raw reads were error-corrected and collapsed into unique sequences using a nearest-neighbor algorithm that merged closely related sequences. Alignment of CDR3 sequences to IMGT reference sequences was used to assign V, D and J gene segments. Each retained sequence needed at least a six-nucleotide match to both a V gene segment and a J gene segment. Rearrangements were classified as productive when the CDR3 lacked stop codons and remained in frame with V and J, and all other rearrangements were classified as non-productive. Following IMGT convention, CDR3 was defined as the stretch from the second conserved V-encoded cysteine to the conserved J-encoded phenylalanine. In an earlier analysis of just under 600 of the donors, sequences lacking an unambiguous match to a single V gene segment were excluded. An earlier analysis of several hundred of the donors called V segments functional above 56.7% productive rearrangements and segregating when the between-donor standard deviation exceeded 5%. To diagnose cytomegalovirus status from the catalog of TCR beta chain sequences, a statistical classification framework was built. V and J gene assignment, in a later analysis, came from comparing TCR nucleotide sequences with IMGT/GENE-DB human TR gene sequences. A later analysis assigned CDR3 sequences and most-parsimonious VDJ recombination scenarios with the TCRdist pipeline. A later analysis defined each TCR beta chain by its CDR3 amino acid sequence plus V-gene family, and excluded reads lacking a unique V-gene family. A later analysis removed 550 to 700 highly shared, low-generation-probability nucleotide sequences to deal with suspected cross-contamination and a sequencing artifact. A later analysis calculated a clonal expansion index for each public chain from normalized within-repertoire ranks of inferred template counts. In a later analysis, generation probabilities were computed with a VDJ recombination model fitted to out-of-frame rearrangements, and the resulting probabilities were checked against IGoR. Hypergeometric tests were used in a later analysis to score TCR-TCR, TCR-HLA and TCR-CMV co-occurrence, with a repertoire-size bias correction applied to the TCR pairs. In a later analysis, false discovery rates were estimated by permuting HLA or CMV assignments 20 times. In a later analysis, co-occurring TCRs were grouped using DBSCAN, with TCRdist sequence similarity added in when clustering inside HLA-allele-positive subsets. Co-occurrence clustering excluded repertoires with fewer than 30,000 or more than 120,000 public chains, plus five with anomalous nucleotide sharing. TCRdb holds this immuneACCESS table with in-frame rearrangements only. Some clones are missing; in checked studies, unresolved V genes explain under half, and the rest has no known cause. Clonal size and the V and J genes are those of that table, whereas D and trimming came from the DNA. The sample yields some 180,000 clones; roughly 85% were counted once. The top ten hold around 2.6% of the sample.

V and J are truncated by 1 base and 2 bases respectively, leaving an intervening sequence of 10 bases. In the germline V gene (reference sequence), CDR1 corresponds to LNHDA and CDR2 to SQIVND. The CDR3 runs 15 amino acids, cysteine and phenylalanine included. Just the 45-base CDR3 DNA is kept, in frame starting at base 1. The cohort consisted of hundreds of healthy bone marrow donors. All cohort members were sampled while nominally healthy, although unrecorded immune exposures were likely present. The donor was CMV seropositive and was included in the group of 250 to 350 seropositive cohort members. A peripheral blood sample was provided by each donor, and peripheral blood mononuclear cells were used for TCR beta sequencing. The Qiagen DNeasy Blood Extraction Kit was used to extract genomic DNA from the blood cell samples.

This receptor was identified in a man aged 30 to 45 in good health and CMV-seropositive. The chain uses TRBV19 and TRBJ2-3; possibly the D gene is TRBD1, per 6 matching bases. Source material: PBMCs. Here is the DNA: TGTGCCAGTAGTATAGGGGACATACTCACAGATACGCAGTATTTT. Its protein is CASSIGDILTDTQYF. Where the CDR3 stops, the reference TRBV19 and TRBJ2-3 genes take over; the full variable domain is DGGITQSPKYLFRKEGQNVTLSCEQNLNHDAMYWYRQDPGQGLRLIYYSQIVNDFQKGDIAEGYSVSREKKESFPLTVTSAQKNPTAFYLCASSIGDILTDTQYFGPGTRLTVL.